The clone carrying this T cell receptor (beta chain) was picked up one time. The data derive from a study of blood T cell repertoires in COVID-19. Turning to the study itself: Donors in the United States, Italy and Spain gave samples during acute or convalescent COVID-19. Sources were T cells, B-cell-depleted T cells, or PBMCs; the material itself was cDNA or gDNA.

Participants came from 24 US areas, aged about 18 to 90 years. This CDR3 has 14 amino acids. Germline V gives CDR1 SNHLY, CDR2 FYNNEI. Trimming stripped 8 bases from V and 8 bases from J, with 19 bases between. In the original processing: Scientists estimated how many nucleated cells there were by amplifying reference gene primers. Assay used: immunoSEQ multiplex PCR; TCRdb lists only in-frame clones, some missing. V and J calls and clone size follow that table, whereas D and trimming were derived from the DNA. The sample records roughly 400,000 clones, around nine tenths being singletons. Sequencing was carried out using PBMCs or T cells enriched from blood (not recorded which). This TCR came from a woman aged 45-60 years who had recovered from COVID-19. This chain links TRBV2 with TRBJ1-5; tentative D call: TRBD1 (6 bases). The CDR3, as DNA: TGTGCCAGCGGCGACAGGTTCGGCTCCAAGCCCCAGCATTTT. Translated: CASGDRFGSKPQHF.